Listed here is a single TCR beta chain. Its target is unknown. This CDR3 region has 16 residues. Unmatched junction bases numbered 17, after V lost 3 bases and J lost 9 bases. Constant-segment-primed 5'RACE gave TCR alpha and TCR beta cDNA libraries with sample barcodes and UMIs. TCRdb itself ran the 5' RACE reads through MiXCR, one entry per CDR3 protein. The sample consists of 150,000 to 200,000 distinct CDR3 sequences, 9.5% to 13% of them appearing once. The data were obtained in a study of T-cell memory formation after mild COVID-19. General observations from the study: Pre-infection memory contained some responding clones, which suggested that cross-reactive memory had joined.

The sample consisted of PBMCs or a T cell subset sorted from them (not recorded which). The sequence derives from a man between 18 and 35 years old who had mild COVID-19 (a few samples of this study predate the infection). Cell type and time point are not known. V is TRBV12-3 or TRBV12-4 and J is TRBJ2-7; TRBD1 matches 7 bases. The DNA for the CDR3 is TGTGCCAGCAGTTTTAGAGTCGGGACAGTATCATCGATGCAGTACTTC. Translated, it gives CASSFRVGTVSSMQYF.